This T cell receptor (beta chain) was retrieved from a study of PD-1 blockade in classical Hodgkin lymphoma. There are 15 residues in the CDR3. V was pared by 2 bases and J by 1 base, with 2 bases of the junction left unmatched. Germline V CDR1 and CDR2: SGHAT, FQNNGV. The study's findings and limits: Partial responders and progressors had significantly lower baseline TCR diversity.

Note on this clone: As yet, its antigen is unknown.

Patients all relapsed after autologous stem cell transplantation, and there was variation in brentuximab vedotin exposure. Patients showed best responses of complete response, partial response or progressive disease. Sequencing used immunoSEQ multiplex PCR; TCRdb keeps in-frame clones, though not all of them. The data hold approximately 100,000 clones, with around nine tenths observed a single time. Sequences were derived from peripheral blood mononuclear cells (PBMCs), sampled before the second cycle of nivolumab. This chain connects TRBV11-2 to TRBJ2-3, with 8 bases fitting TRBD2. This clonotype was obtained from a human donor with classical Hodgkin lymphoma. The CDR3 bases are TGTGCCAGCAGCTTACGGCGGGGGGGCACAGATACGCAGTATTTT. This sequence encodes CASSLRRGGTDTQYF.